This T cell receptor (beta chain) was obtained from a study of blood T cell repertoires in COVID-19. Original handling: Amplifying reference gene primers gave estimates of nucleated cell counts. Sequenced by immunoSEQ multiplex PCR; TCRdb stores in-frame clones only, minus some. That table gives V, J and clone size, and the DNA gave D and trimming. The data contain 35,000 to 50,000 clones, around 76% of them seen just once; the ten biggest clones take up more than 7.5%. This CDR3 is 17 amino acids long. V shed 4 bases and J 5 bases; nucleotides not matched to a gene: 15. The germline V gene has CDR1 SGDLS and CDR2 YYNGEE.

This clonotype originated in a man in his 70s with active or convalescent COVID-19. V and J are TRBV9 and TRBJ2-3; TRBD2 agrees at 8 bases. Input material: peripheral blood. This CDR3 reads CASSLALGGSGEDTQYF. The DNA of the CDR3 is TGTGCCAGCAGCCTCGCCCTAGGGGGTAGCGGGGAAGATACGCAGTATTTT.